Following are 24 T cell receptor beta chains from one sample sequenced in a study of blood T cell repertoires in COVID-19. The repertoire was sequenced with immunoSEQ multiplex PCR; TCRdb's copy has only in-frame clones and lacks some. The sample holds 250,000 to 300,000 clones, around four fifths seen once. The sequenced sample consisted of peripheral blood. The receptors were sampled from a man in his sixties who had recovered from COVID-19.

The gene calls are TRBV6-6 and TRBJ1-6; 7 positions agree with TRBD1. The CDR3 extends over 14 amino acids. The trim removed 6 bases at V and 6 bases at J, leaving 5 bases unmatched. In germline, CDR1 is MNHNY, CDR2 SVGAGI (reference sequence). The CDR3 DNA reads as TGTGCCAGCAGACCACAGGGGATTAATTCACCCCTCCACTTT. Its translation: CASRPQGINSPLHF.

The chain links TRBV12-1 to TRBJ2-5; TRBD2 was called by the table and not checked on the DNA. TRBV12-1 counts as a pseudogene. The CDR3 loop spans 18 amino acids. As DNA, the CDR3 is TGTGCCAGCAGCTTTTTTAGGACTAGCGGAAATCACCAAGAGACCCAGTACTTC. This gives the protein CASSFFRTSGNHQETQYF.

The gene calls are TRBV7-9 and TRBJ1-4, with 7 bases fitting TRBD1. From germline, CDR1 is SEHNR and CDR2 FQNEAQ (reference sequence). This CDR3 contains 13 residues. Trimming removed 3 bases from V and 7 bases from J; junction bases left unmatched: 2. The CDR3 region is CASSLRDSEKLFF. CDR3 DNA sequence: TGTGCCAGCAGCTTGAGGGACAGTGAAAAACTGTTTTTT.

V gene TRBV10-1 combines with J gene TRBJ2-7; 8 bases are shared with TRBD1. With 6 bases clipped from V and 2 bases from J, the junction kept 6 bases outside the gene matches. CDR3 length: 14 residues. The germline V gene encodes CDR1 WNHNN and CDR2 SYGVQD (reference sequence). This CDR3 is CASRRQGRPYEQYF. Written as DNA, the CDR3 is TGCGCCAGCAGAAGACAGGGGAGACCCTACGAGCAGTACTTC.

The chain uses TRBV19 and TRBJ1-2, with 7 nucleotides matching TRBD1. V lost 5 bases to trimming and J lost 8 bases; unmatched junction nucleotides: 8. The V gene's germline CDR1 is LNHDA and CDR2 SQIVND (reference sequence). The CDR3 covers 13 residues. CDR3 loop: CASSVSRDSGYTF. The CDR3 region has the DNA TGTGCCAGTAGTGTTAGTAGGGACAGCGGCTACACCTTC.

This clone was picked up a small number of times. This sample includes further DNA sequences coding for the same CDR3. This chain joins TRBV7-2 and TRBJ1-6, with D possibly TRBD1 on 5 matching bases. V lost 5 bases and J 4 bases, leaving 15 bases between the germline ends. The CDR3 length is 16 residues. Per the germline V gene, CDR1 is SGHTA and CDR2 is FQGNSA. The CDR3 sequence: CASSPQPGGYNSPLHF. CDR3 in DNA: TGTGCCAGCAGCCCCCAACCCGGGGGTTATAATTCACCCCTCCACTTT.

This clone was counted once. The CDR3 DNA reads TGTGCCAGCAGTAATTTCAAGCGGGAGACCCAGTACTTC. It codes for CASSNFKRETQYF. V is TRBV2 and J is TRBJ2-5; the D gene is possibly TRBD2 (5 bases). The germline V gene has CDR1 SNHLY and CDR2 FYNNEI. The V and J ends lost 5 bases and 5 bases respectively, with 12 bases between them. This CDR3 comprises 13 residues.

This clone was picked up one time. The chain couples TRBV10-3 to TRBJ1-2; D perhaps matches TRBD1 (6 bases). The germline V and J ends were trimmed by 0 bases and 8 bases, with 13 bases remaining between them. Germline CDR1 is ENHRY and CDR2 is SYGVKD. CDR3 size: 14 residues. The CDR3 loop reads CAISESGAPGGYTF. The CDR3 nucleotides read TGTGCCATCAGTGAGTCGGGGGCCCCGGGCGGCTACACCTTC.

This chain connects TRBV6-5 to TRBJ2-7, with D perhaps matching TRBD1 (6 bases). Trimming pared 6 bases from V and 9 bases from J, leaving 18 bases between. Germline-derived CDR1 and CDR2 are MNHEY and SVGAGI. The CDR3 loop spans 13 amino acids. The CDR3 coding sequence is TGTGCCAGCAGGGGAGCGGACAGCATTCCGCAGTACTTC. Encoded protein: CASRGADSIPQYF.

This sequence joins TRBV5-1 and TRBJ2-1; D is ambiguous. The CDR3 length is 12 residues. V was pared by 0 bases and J by 8 bases, with 6 bases between. Germline lookup yields CDR1 SGHRS and CDR2 YFSETQ. CDR3 sequence: CASSLERYEQFF. In nucleotides, the CDR3 is TGCGCCAGCAGCTTGGAGAGGTATGAGCAGTTCTTC.

The chain combines TRBV28 with TRBJ2-7; D uncertain. Trimming cost V 6 bases and J 10 bases, with 22 bases left between them. The CDR3 sequence is 14 residues long. Looked up from germline, CDR1 is MDHEN and CDR2 is SYDVKM. The CDR3 is CASSTHVAGQKQYF. CDR3 nucleotides: TGTGCCAGCAGCACTCATGTGGCAGGTCAAAAACAGTACTTC.

A single count supports this clone. The CDR3 DNA is TGTGCCAGCAGCTTAGGCGGCTGGAGCACAGATACGCAGTATTTT. Protein: CASSLGGWSTDTQYF. This chain uses TRBV7-2 with TRBJ2-3; D remains unclear. Germline V gives CDR1 SGHTA, CDR2 FQGNSA. The V end lost 1 base, the J end lost 0 bases, and 8 bases lay between the germline ends. The CDR3 loop spans 15 amino acids.

CDR3: CASSPSPGLAGLEQFF. The DNA of the CDR3 is TGTGCCAGCTCACCTTCTCCGGGACTAGCGGGACTTGAGCAGTTCTTC. This sequence joins TRBV18 and TRBJ2-1, with TRBD2 matching 13 bases. Per germline, CDR1 KGHSH and CDR2 LQKENI. The ends lost 3 bases at V and 9 bases at J; junction bases unmatched: 8. The CDR3 is 16 amino acids.

The chain carries TRBV12-2 and TRBJ2-3; the DNA was not used to check the table's D call, TRBD2. TRBV12-2 represents a pseudogene. The CDR3 has 17 amino acids. CDR3 region: CASRLLKLPGSTDTQYF. CDR3 coding DNA: TGTGCAAGTCGCTTACTTAAGTTACCGGGTAGTACAGATACGCAGTATTTT.

This clone was detected only once. The rearrangement joins TRBV5-4 to TRBJ2-7; weak D call: TRBD1 (5 bases). V lost 1 base, J lost 5 bases, and 16 bases lay in between. The CDR3 is 15 amino acids. Germline V lookup: CDR1 SGHNT, CDR2 YYREEE (reference sequence). CDR3 nucleotides: TGTGCCAGCAGCTTGCAGGGAAGCCCTCTCCACGAGCAGTACTTC. Translating it yields CASSLQGSPLHEQYF.

In its sample, this clone was seen a few times. The J gene is TRBJ2-7, the V gene TRBV5-4, with 12 bases lining up with TRBD2. Germline assignment: CDR1 SGHNT and CDR2 YYREEE (reference sequence). The CDR3 runs to 15 residues. The V segment lost 3 bases and the J segment 1 base; nucleotides outside the gene matches: 2. In DNA form, the CDR3 reads TGTGCCAGCAGCTACGGACTAGCGGGGTCCTACGAGCAGTACTTC. Translated, it gives CASSYGLAGSYEQYF.

The chain links TRBV7-3 to TRBJ2-2; 7 bases are shared with TRBD1. The ends lost 5 bases at V and 5 bases at J; junction bases unmatched: 5. From germline, CDR1 is SGHTA and CDR2 FQGTGA. This CDR3 has 14 amino acids. CDR3 in DNA: TGTGCCAGCAGCCCAACAGGGGCAACCGGGGAGCTGTTTTTT. Protein product: CASSPTGATGELFF.

This chain links TRBV6-5 with TRBJ2-7; 8 bases map to TRBD1. J was trimmed by 4 bases and V by 0 bases; bases with no gene match: 2. This CDR3 region has 14 residues. In germline, CDR1 is MNHEY, CDR2 SVGAGI. Written as DNA, the CDR3 is TGTGCCAGCAGTTACTCCCGGGACAGGTACGAGCAGTACTTC. It is translated as CASSYSRDRYEQYF.

The rearrangement uses TRBV7-3 and TRBJ1-3; D is unresolved. CDR1 is SGHTA, CDR2 FQGTGA, per germline. V lost 2 bases and J lost 0, with 8 bases in between. The CDR3 sequence is 15 residues long. The CDR3 reads CASSLSSDSGNTIYF. For the CDR3, the DNA is TGTGCCAGCAGCTTATCTTCAGACTCTGGAAACACCATATATTTT.

V is TRBV18 and J is TRBJ1-1; possible D gene TRBD1, 6 bases. Germline values: CDR1 KGHSH, CDR2 LQKENI. The V end lost 3 bases, the J end lost 6 bases, and 17 bases lay between the germline ends. This CDR3 is built from 15 residues. DNA of the CDR3: TGTGCCAGCTCACCTGGATATAACAGGGCGTCTGAAGCTTTCTTT. Its translation is CASSPGYNRASEAFF.

The rearrangement uses TRBV19 and TRBJ2-7; TRBD1 matches at 9 bases. V shed 6 bases and J 12 bases; nucleotides not matched to a gene: 12. Germline CDR1 is LNHDA and CDR2 is SQIVND (reference sequence). This CDR3 contains 13 residues. CDR3 amino acids: CASREPGTGQWYF. The CDR3 bases are TGTGCCAGTAGAGAGCCCGGGACAGGGCAATGGTACTTC.

The rearrangement links TRBV28 to TRBJ2-2; the D is unclear. The germline V gene encodes CDR1 MDHEN and CDR2 SYDVKM. V was pared by 5 bases and J by 6 bases, with 10 bases between. CDR3 length equals 13 residues. CDR3: CASSPPQAGELFF. CDR3 DNA: TGTGCCAGCAGTCCCCCGCAGGCCGGGGAGCTGTTTTTT.

The V call is TRBV12-3 or TRBV12-4, the J call TRBJ2-5; possibly TRBD1 for D (6 bases). This CDR3 region has 13 residues. V lost 5 bases to trimming and J lost 4 bases, with 11 bases between them. CDR3 in amino acids: CASSQQGPETQYF. The CDR3 bases are TGTGCCAGCAGTCAACAGGGCCCAGAGACCCAGTACTTC.

The chain combines TRBV5-1 with TRBJ2-1, with D possibly TRBD1 on 5 matching bases. Germline CDR1 is SGHRS and CDR2 is YFSETQ. V lost 0 bases to trimming and J lost 8 bases, with 9 bases between them. This CDR3 spans 13 amino acids. The DNA for the CDR3 is TGCGCCAGCAGCTTGGACTCCAGGGATGAGCAGTTCTTC. Its translation is CASSLDSRDEQFF.